These T cell receptor beta chains were read from a single sample in a study of vaccination and CD4 T cells after COVID-19. TCRdb analysed the PCR reads with MiXCR anew, one entry per CDR3 protein. Seen here are just over 15,000 distinct CDR3 sequences, around 50% observed once, and the top ten hold roughly 12%. The antigens these receptors bind are not known. The sequenced sample consisted of CD4+ T cells from blood, cultured in vitro. The receptors were sampled from a human donor who had recovered from COVID-19. CDR3s include the opening cysteine and the closing phenylalanine or tryptophan. The order of the fields is D gene, clone size, V gene, J gene, CDR3 DNA, CDR3 protein. The D gene is left open where the match is weak. Size tells how often a clone was seen (once, few, many) or the class of an expanded clone, and some rows leave it out.

D: TRBD2
size: NA
V: TRBV24-1
J: TRBJ2-3
DNA: TGTGCCACCAGTGATCCCTCCGCGGGAGGGCGCACAGATACGCAGTATTTT
CDR3: CATSDPSAGGRTDTQYF

D: TRBD2
size: NA
V: TRBV6-1
J: TRBJ2-7
DNA: TGTGCCAGCAGTGAAGTCCTAGCGGGGAACTACGAGCAGTACTTC
CDR3: CASSEVLAGNYEQYF

D: NA
size: NA
V: TRBV4-3
J: TRBJ1-6
DNA: TGCGCCAGCAGCCGGTACTGGTCCAACGGTGATTCACCCCTCCACTTT
CDR3: CASSRYWSNGDSPLHF

D: NA
size: NA
V: TRBV7-9
J: TRBJ1-1
DNA: TGTGCCAGCAGCTTAGTCTCAGGCTTCACTGAAGCTTTCTTT
CDR3: CASSLVSGFTEAFF

D: TRBD2
size: few
V: TRBV24-1
J: TRBJ2-2
DNA: TGTGCCACCAGTGATCTCGCAGCGGGGCTGAACACCGGGGAGCTGTTTTTT
CDR3: CATSDLAAGLNTGELFF

D: NA
size: NA
V: TRBV2
J: TRBJ2-5
DNA: TGTGCCAGCAGTGAATCGGGTCGGGGCGAGACCCAGTACTTC
CDR3: CASSESGRGETQYF

D: NA
size: few
V: TRBV11-3
J: TRBJ2-7
DNA: TGTGCCAGCAGCTTGGGGGACGGGCGGTTGGGGTACGAGCAGTACTTC
CDR3: CASSLGDGRLGYEQYF

D: TRBD1
size: few
V: TRBV20-1
J: TRBJ1-6
DNA: TGCAGTGTCAGCCGACAGGGGGATAATTCACCCCTCCACTTT
CDR3: CSVSRQGDNSPLHF

D: NA
size: few
V: TRBV7-3
J: TRBJ2-5
DNA: TGTGCCAGCAGCTTATCCTCCCAAGAGACCCAGTACTTC
CDR3: CASSLSSQETQYF

D: NA
size: NA
V: TRBV7-9
J: TRBJ2-7
DNA: TGTGCCAGCAGCTTAGAAGTGGGAGAGCAGTACTTC
CDR3: CASSLEVGEQYF

D: NA
size: NA
V: TRBV20-1
J: TRBJ2-7
DNA: TGCAGCGGGATCCCAGGGGCGGGGAGCGAGCAGTACTTC
CDR3: CSGIPGAGSEQYF

D: TRBD1
size: NA
V: TRBV10-3
J: TRBJ1-2
DNA: TGTGCCATCACTAACGACAGGGCCGGCTACACCTTC
CDR3: CAITNDRAGYTF

D: NA
size: NA
V: TRBV9
J: TRBJ2-3
DNA: TGTGCCAGCAGCGTACGGGACCGCAGGGATACGCAGTATTTT
CDR3: CASSVRDRRDTQYF

D: NA
size: few
V: TRBV2
J: TRBJ1-3
DNA: TGTGCCAGCAGCACAGCGGTGGATTACGGAAACACCATATATTTT
CDR3: CASSTAVDYGNTIYF

D: TRBD1
size: few
V: TRBV19
J: TRBJ1-5
DNA: TGTGCCAGTAGTAACGACAGGGCGCGCCAGCCCCAGCATTTT
CDR3: CASSNDRARQPQHF

D: NA
size: once
V: TRBV19
J: TRBJ2-7
DNA: TGTGCCAGTAGTTCGATAGACAAGAAGACCTACGAGCAGTACTTC
CDR3: CASSSIDKKTYEQYF

D: NA
size: NA
V: TRBV27
J: TRBJ2-3
DNA: TGTGCCAGCAGTTTATCGTACGGGAGCGCAGATACGCAGTATTTT
CDR3: CASSLSYGSADTQYF

D: NA
size: NA
V: TRBV20-1
J: TRBJ1-5
DNA: TGCAGTGCTATCCGGGACACGAGAGTCCATAGCAATCAGCCCCAGCATTTT
CDR3: CSAIRDTRVHSNQPQHF

D: TRBD1
size: NA
V: TRBV15
J: TRBJ2-3
DNA: TGTGCCACCAGCAGAGAGCGATGGGGGGACAGGGATGGGACAGATACGCAGTATTTT
CDR3: CATSRERWGDRDGTDTQYF

D: TRBD2
size: NA
V: TRBV4-1
J: TRBJ2-3
DNA: TGCGCCAGCAGCCAAGAGACTAGCGGGGTCACAGATACGCAGTATTTT
CDR3: CASSQETSGVTDTQYF

D: TRBD2
size: few
V: TRBV6-5
J: TRBJ2-3
DNA: TGTGCCAGCAGTTCCGCGGGAGGGCTTTACACAGATACGCAGTATTTT
CDR3: CASSSAGGLYTDTQYF

D: NA
size: NA
V: TRBV12-3/TRBV12-4
J: TRBJ1-2
DNA: TGTGCCAGCAGTCTGGGGGGGTTTGGCTACACCTTC
CDR3: CASSLGGFGYTF

D: TRBD1
size: NA
V: TRBV11-3
J: TRBJ2-3
DNA: TGTGCCAGCCGAGACAGGGGGGTCACAGATACGCAGTATTTT
CDR3: CASRDRGVTDTQYF

D: TRBD1
size: NA
V: TRBV6-1
J: TRBJ2-7
DNA: TGTGCCAGCAGGGACAGGGGAGGCATCTACGAGCAGTACTTC
CDR3: CASRDRGGIYEQYF

D: TRBD1
size: NA
V: TRBV20-1
J: TRBJ2-7
DNA: TGCAGTGCTATAAGACAGGGTCTCTACGAGCAGTACTTC
CDR3: CSAIRQGLYEQYF

D: NA
size: NA
V: TRBV6-1
J: TRBJ1-1
DNA: TGTGCCATGTCTGAAACCCTCGACACTGAAGCTTTCTTT
CDR3: CAMSETLDTEAFF

D: NA
size: few
V: TRBV10-1
J: TRBJ2-2
DNA: TGCGCCAGCAATGAGCGCGGGGAGCTGTTTTTT
CDR3: CASNERGELFF

D: NA
size: NA
V: TRBV27
J: TRBJ1-2
DNA: TGTGCCAGCAGTCCCAGGGTTCCTAACTATGGCTACACCTTC
CDR3: CASSPRVPNYGYTF

D: TRBD2
size: NA
V: TRBV20-1
J: TRBJ2-1
DNA: TGCAGTGCTGTGACTAGCGGGAGTCGATCCTACAATGAGCAGTTCTTC
CDR3: CSAVTSGSRSYNEQFF

D: TRBD1
size: NA
V: TRBV19
J: TRBJ2-1
DNA: TGTGCCAGTACCTCCAGGACAGGCCGTCAGGAGCAGTTCTTC
CDR3: CASTSRTGRQEQFF

D: TRBD1
size: few
V: TRBV11-2
J: TRBJ2-1
DNA: TGTGCCAGCACCGAGGGACAGGGGGCTTACAATGAGCAGTTCTTC
CDR3: CASTEGQGAYNEQFF

D: NA
size: NA
V: TRBV5-4
J: TRBJ2-1
DNA: TGTGCCAGCAGCTTTTCACGGGGGAACAATGAGCAGTTCTTC
CDR3: CASSFSRGNNEQFF

D: NA
size: NA
V: TRBV6-1
J: TRBJ1-1
DNA: TGTGCCAGCAGCGTTCCTCCGCCCCTCAGGGATCTGAACACTGAAGCTTTCTTT
CDR3: CASSVPPPLRDLNTEAFF

D: NA
size: NA
V: TRBV19
J: TRBJ1-2
DNA: TGTGCCAGTAGTACGTTCTCCCAGGGGTCTGGCTACACCTTC
CDR3: CASSTFSQGSGYTF

D: NA
size: NA
V: TRBV21-1
J: TRBJ2-1
DNA: TGTGCCAGCAGCAAAATGGGACTAGCGGGAGGGATCAATGAGCAGTTCTTC
CDR3: CASSKMGLAGGINEQFF

D: NA
size: once
V: TRBV2
J: TRBJ2-1
DNA: TGTGCCAGCAACCTAGGGGGGCGGGGGTCAATCAATGAGCAGTTCTTC
CDR3: CASNLGGRGSINEQFF

D: NA
size: NA
V: TRBV2
J: TRBJ1-1
DNA: TGTGCCAGCAGAGAAGACAGGAACACTGAAGCTTTCTTT
CDR3: CASREDRNTEAFF

D: NA
size: NA
V: TRBV7-8
J: TRBJ1-6
DNA: TGTGCCAGCAGCTTTACGCAGGGACTGAAATATAATTCACCCCTCCACTTT
CDR3: CASSFTQGLKYNSPLHF

D: NA
size: NA
V: TRBV6-1
J: TRBJ2-2
DNA: TGTGCCAGCAGAAGCACCGGGGAGCTGTTTTTT
CDR3: CASRSTGELFF

D: NA
size: NA
V: TRBV2
J: TRBJ1-5
DNA: TGTGCCAGCAGTGAATTCCGGAACAATCAGCCCCAGCATTTT
CDR3: CASSEFRNNQPQHF

D: NA
size: NA
V: TRBV2
J: TRBJ1-1
DNA: TGTGCCAGCAGTTTGAACACTGAAGCTTTCTTT
CDR3: CASSLNTEAFF

D: TRBD1
size: NA
V: TRBV7-3
J: TRBJ2-5
DNA: TGCGCCAGCAGCCAACCGACAGGGACCAAAGAGACCCAGTACTTC
CDR3: CASSQPTGTKETQYF

D: NA
size: medium-sized
V: TRBV20-1
J: TRBJ1-3
DNA: TGCAGTGCTCAAGGGTTAGCTGGAAACACCATATATTTT
CDR3: CSAQGLAGNTIYF

D: NA
size: few
V: TRBV24-1
J: TRBJ2-3
DNA: TGTGCCACCAGTGATCCAGTCACTAGCACAGATACGCAGTATTTT
CDR3: CATSDPVTSTDTQYF

D: TRBD1
size: NA
V: TRBV10-2
J: TRBJ2-3
DNA: TGCGCCAGCAGGGCGATACGGGGACAGGGCACAGATACGCAGTATTTT
CDR3: CASRAIRGQGTDTQYF

D: NA
size: NA
V: TRBV7-2
J: TRBJ1-6
DNA: TGTGCCAGCAGCCTAGTCGGGGGGGCGGTTTCACCCCTCCACTTT
CDR3: CASSLVGGAVSPLHF

D: TRBD1
size: few
V: TRBV7-8
J: TRBJ2-3
DNA: TGTGCCAGCAGCCTCGACAACAGGGGGCACAGCACAGATACGCAGTATTTT
CDR3: CASSLDNRGHSTDTQYF

D: TRBD2
size: NA
V: TRBV20-1
J: TRBJ2-3
DNA: TGCAGTGCGGCCGTTCGGGGGGATAGCACAGATACGCAGTATTTT
CDR3: CSAAVRGDSTDTQYF

D: NA
size: NA
V: TRBV2
J: TRBJ1-4
DNA: TGTGCCAGCAGTCATCCGGGACACTCGGAGAAACTGTTTTTT
CDR3: CASSHPGHSEKLFF

D: TRBD1
size: NA
V: TRBV7-2
J: TRBJ2-5
DNA: TGTGCCAGCAGACCCAGGGGGACAGGGGGTGAGGAGACCCAGTACTTC
CDR3: CASRPRGTGGEETQYF

D: TRBD1
size: NA
V: TRBV5-1
J: TRBJ1-1
DNA: TGCGCCAGCAGCACGGAGGGGGCGAGGGACACTGAAGCTTTCTTT
CDR3: CASSTEGARDTEAFF

D: NA
size: NA
V: TRBV7-2
J: TRBJ1-1
DNA: TGTGCCAGCAGCTTCTTGAGCAACACTGAAGCTTTCTTT
CDR3: CASSFLSNTEAFF

D: NA
size: NA
V: TRBV20-1
J: TRBJ1-2
DNA: TGCAGTGCTAGAAATACAGCAAACTATGGCTACACCTTC
CDR3: CSARNTANYGYTF

D: NA
size: NA
V: TRBV24-1
J: TRBJ1-3
DNA: TGTGCCACCAGTGATTTTGGGCCATTAGGGGGAACTGGAAACACCATATATTTT
CDR3: CATSDFGPLGGTGNTIYF

D: NA
size: few
V: TRBV7-8
J: TRBJ1-1
DNA: TGTGCCAGCAGCCAAAAGGCGAACACTGAAGCTTTCTTT
CDR3: CASSQKANTEAFF

D: NA
size: once
V: TRBV28
J: TRBJ2-7
DNA: TGTGCCAGCAGTCGGACACCCACCTACGAGCAGTACTTC
CDR3: CASSRTPTYEQYF

D: NA
size: once
V: TRBV20-1
J: TRBJ2-5
DNA: TGCAGTGCTATCCCGAGCGGTTGGGGAGAGACCCAGTACTTC
CDR3: CSAIPSGWGETQYF